This TCR beta chain was captured in a study of CD8 T cells in Susac syndrome. Study-wide results and caveats: Individuals included in the TCR sequencing and HLA analysis were acknowledged by the study to be relatively few in number.

A note on this clonotype: No antigen is known for it.

Negative isolation was used for CD8+ and CD4+ T cells, and FACS enrichment was applied to TEMRA cells. RNA totalling roughly 0.45 to 1 ug underwent reverse transcription with random hexamers. MiXCR, run by TCRdb on the immunoSEQ multiplex PCR reads, gives a single entry per CDR3 protein. Here the sample spans about 250,000 distinct CDR3 sequences, 93% being singletons. The junction had 9 bases not matched to a gene; V was cut back by 5 bases and J by 5 bases. The CDR3 loop spans 15 amino acids. The rearrangement links TRBV12-3 or TRBV12-4 to TRBJ2-3, with TRBD1 matching 8 bases. The receptor comes from a human donor with multiple sclerosis. The material sequenced was CD4+ T cells from PBMCs. In DNA, the CDR3 is TGTGCCAGCAGTCCTGGACAGGGACCTCTAGATACGCAGTATTTT. Its translation: CASSPGQGPLDTQYF.